Presented here are 5 T cell receptor beta chains from one specimen sequenced in a study of beta chain features in type 1 diabetes. The authors reverse transcribed all of the isolated RNA, so sequencing captured expressed TCRB transcripts. Here immunoSEQ multiplex PCR was the method, and the copy in TCRdb shows in-frame clones only, minus some. Seen here are some 99,000 clones, approximately 37% observed once, and the top ten hold roughly 0.059%. The material sequenced was stem cell memory CD4+ T cells from blood. The receptor source for this set is a woman aged 18-30 years in good health.

This clone has a handful of counts. The V call is TRBV7-3, the J call TRBJ2-3; D is ambiguous. Trimming left V 5 bases short and J 6 bases short, with 9 bases between. The CDR3 is 12 residues long. Germline V gene data show CDR1 as SGHTA and CDR2 as FQGTGA. CDR3 sequence reads: CASSLIGDTQYF. The CDR3 bases are TGTGCCAGCAGCCTAATCGGGGATACGCAGTATTTT.

DNA of the CDR3: TGTGCCAGCAGCCAAGTTATTCGTAGCGGGAGAAAGGGTGAGCAGTTCTTC. Translating gives CASSQVIRSGRKGEQFF. The rearrangement joins TRBV14 to TRBJ2-1; the match to TRBD2 covers 9 bases. The CDR3 length is 17 residues. V lost 1 base and J lost 9; bases outside the gene matches: 13. The germline V gene encodes CDR1 SGHDN and CDR2 FVKESK.

The chain links TRBV5-1 to TRBJ2-1; tentatively, D is TRBD2 (5 bases). The CDR3 is 18 amino acids. Looked up from germline, CDR1 is SGHRS and CDR2 is YFSETQ. V was trimmed by 2 bases and J by 0 bases, leaving 18 bases between them. The CDR3 nucleotides read TGCGCCAGCAGCTTCCCTCGGAGGTTGGGGAGCTCCTACAATGAGCAGTTCTTC. The encoded protein is CASSFPRRLGSSYNEQFF.

The chain couples TRBV16 to TRBJ1-5; 9 bases are a match to TRBD1. The length of the CDR3 is 13 residues. The germline V gene has CDR1 KGHSY and CDR2 FQNENV. The junction had 2 bases not matched to a gene; V was cut back by 5 bases and J by 6 bases. The CDR3 sequence: CASSGDRVQPQHF. In nucleotides, the CDR3 is TGTGCCAGCAGCGGGGACAGGGTTCAGCCCCAGCATTTT. The full variable domain, rest sourced from reference TRBV16 and TRBJ1-5, is GEEVAQTPKHLVRGEGQKAKLYCAPIKGHSYVFWYQQVLKNEFKFLISFQNENVFDETGMPKERFSAKCLPNSPCSLEIQATKLEDSAVYFCASSGDRVQPQHFGDGTRLSIL.

The chain uses TRBV6-1 and TRBJ1-5, with a possible D match to TRBD1 (6 bases). The germline V gene encodes CDR1 MNHNS and CDR2 SASEGT. Trimming removed 2 bases from V and 4 bases from J, with 15 bases in between. The CDR3 runs to 16 residues. In DNA, the CDR3 is TGTGCCAGCAGTGAACCGTCCAGGGGTCGGAATCAGCCCCAGCATTTT. Its translation: CASSEPSRGRNQPQHF.